The 25 T cell receptor beta chains listed next were all sequenced from one sample in a study of cytomegalovirus exposure and HLA in healthy donors. PCR primers comprised 60 Vbeta and 13 Jbeta primers. Assay: immunoSEQ multiplex PCR; the TCRdb copy retains only in-frame clones and omits some. The table includes under 200,000 clones, roughly 80% detected once. The specimen was PBMCs. These receptors were collected from a woman between 18 and 30 years old in good health and CMV-seronegative.

The chain recombines TRBV27 with TRBJ2-1, with D possibly being TRBD1 (9 bases). Germline CDR1 reads MNHEY; CDR2 reads SMNVEV (reference sequence). The CDR3 length is 15 residues. V lost 3 bases, J lost 7 bases, and 16 bases lay in between. CDR3 protein: CASSFTGGTGNEQFF. DNA for the CDR3: TGTGCCAGCAGTTTCACGGGAGGGACAGGGAATGAGCAGTTCTTC.

The chain has TRBV2 and TRBJ2-7, with 12 bases aligning to TRBD2. The CDR3 runs 13 residues. Trimming removed 10 bases from V and 2 bases from J; junction bases left unmatched: 3. The germline CDR1 and CDR2 sequences are SNHLY and FYNNEI. The CDR3 DNA follows: TGTGCCACCCTAGCGGGAGGGACCTACGAGCAGTACTTC. Translated: CATLAGGTYEQYF.

This chain uses TRBV5-1 with TRBJ1-4; 12 positions agree with TRBD1. Germline V CDR1 and CDR2: SGHRS, YFSETQ. The CDR3 is 15 amino acids. After removal of 5 bases from V and 10 bases from J, the junction contained 9 bases not matched to a gene. This CDR3 is CASSSTGTGGAKLFF. The CDR3, as DNA: TGCGCCAGCAGTTCTACCGGGACAGGGGGCGCAAAACTGTTTTTT.

As regards this clone: A junction boundary mismatches the germline segment, possibly from a read error. The V and J genes are TRBV7-9 and TRBJ1-2; D is undetermined. There are 16 residues in the CDR3. Germline V CDR1 and CDR2: SEHNR, FQNEAQ (reference sequence). CDR3: CSSSLGSVFANYGYTF. DNA for the CDR3: TGTTCCAGCAGCTTAGGTTCGGTATTTGCTAACTATGGCTACACCTTC.

The chain joins TRBV27 to TRBJ1-2; tentative D call: TRBD1 (6 bases). Between the trimmed V and J ends, which lost 6 bases and 3 bases, there was a span of 11 bases. Germline lookup yields CDR1 MNHEY and CDR2 SMNVEV (reference sequence). This CDR3 is built from 13 residues. The CDR3 bases are TGTGCCAGCAGCCTGGACAGCCACTATGGCTACACCTTC. Translated, it gives CASSLDSHYGYTF.

The rearrangement links TRBV27 to TRBJ2-7, with 7 positions matching TRBD2. V lost 6 bases and J lost 4; bases outside the gene matches: 9. There are 14 residues in the CDR3. Germline CDR1 is MNHEY and CDR2 is SMNVEV (reference sequence). The CDR3 spells CASSRRDYLYEQYF. DNA of the CDR3: TGTGCCAGCAGCCGCCGGGACTACCTTTACGAGCAGTACTTC.

The count of this clone is one. The V and J genes are TRBV19 and TRBJ2-5, with TRBD2 matching 13 bases. V dropped 5 bases and J dropped 4; count of bases not matched to a gene: 4. CDR3 length: 15 amino acids. Looked up from germline, CDR1 is LNHDA and CDR2 is SQIVND (reference sequence). CDR3 sequence reads: CASSGLAGAGETQYF. DNA for the CDR3: TGTGCCAGTAGTGGACTAGCGGGAGCAGGAGAGACCCAGTACTTC. Filled out from reference TRBV19 and TRBJ2-5, the complete variable domain reads DGGITQSPKYLFRKEGQNVTLSCEQNLNHDAMYWYRQDPGQGLRLIYYSQIVNDFQKGDIAEGYSVSREKKESFPLTVTSAQKNPTAFYLCASSGLAGAGETQYFGPGTRLLVL.

V is TRBV29-1 and J is TRBJ2-7; 8 positions agree with TRBD2. The V segment lost 6 bases and the J segment 2 bases; nucleotides outside the gene matches: 6. The CDR3 is 13 amino acids. Germline-derived CDR1 and CDR2 are SQVTM and ANQGSEA. CDR3 coding DNA: TGCAGCGTGGAACTAGCGGCCACCTACGAGCAGTACTTC. Its protein is CSVELAATYEQYF.

The chain carries TRBV7-2 and TRBJ2-5; 7 nucleotides line up with TRBD2. Per the germline V gene, CDR1 is SGHTA and CDR2 is FQGNSA. V trimming: 7 bases; J trimming: 0 bases; junction bases outside the gene matches: 2. This CDR3 region has 13 residues. CDR3 bases: TGTGCCAGCAATAGCGGGTACCAAGAGACCCAGTACTTC. It translates to CASNSGYQETQYF.

The rearrangement uses TRBV4-3 and TRBJ2-7; tentatively, D is TRBD2 (5 bases). The germline V and J ends were trimmed by 0 bases and 6 bases, with 12 bases remaining between them. Looked up from germline, CDR1 is LGHNA and CDR2 is YSLEER. This CDR3 region has 14 residues. The CDR3 here is CASSQDLWTVEQYF. The DNA for the CDR3 is TGCGCCAGCAGCCAAGATCTGTGGACTGTCGAGCAGTACTTC.

This rearrangement joins TRBV6-5 to TRBJ2-1; D gene ambiguous. The germline gives CDR1 MNHEY, CDR2 SVGAGI. The V and J ends lost 9 bases and 7 bases respectively, with 10 bases between them. This CDR3 comprises 11 residues. For the CDR3, the DNA is TGTGCCAGTAATTCCGGGAATGAGCAGTTCTTC. Translating it yields CASNSGNEQFF.

This clone was seen once. The chain joins TRBV18 to TRBJ2-3; the match to TRBD2 covers 11 bases. Germline V gives CDR1 KGHSH, CDR2 LQKENI. The CDR3 is 15 amino acids. The trim removed 8 bases at V and 6 bases at J, leaving 10 bases unmatched. This chain's CDR3 is CASQDSRTSGDTQYF. The CDR3 region has the DNA TGTGCCAGCCAAGACAGTCGGACTAGCGGGGATACGCAGTATTTT.

V is TRBV6-1 and J is TRBJ2-2; tentatively, D is TRBD1 (5 bases). This CDR3 region has 16 residues. CDR1 is MNHNS and CDR2 is SASEGT in the germline V gene. Trimming stripped 2 bases from V and 4 bases from J, with 14 bases between. CDR3 loop: CASSERSTGRTGELFF. Here the CDR3 DNA reads TGTGCCAGCAGTGAAAGGAGTACAGGCCGCACCGGGGAGCTGTTTTTT.

In this sample, this clone turned up once. V is TRBV2 and J is TRBJ2-4; D might be TRBD2 (5 bases). CDR1 SNHLY and CDR2 FYNNEI come from the germline V gene. CDR3 size: 16 residues. With 4 bases removed from V and 1 base from J, the gap between germline ends came to 14 bases. CDR3 protein: CASSASTGVAKNIQYF. CDR3 nucleotides: TGTGCCAGCAGTGCTTCTACCGGGGTGGCCAAAAACATTCAGTACTTC.

The V gene is TRBV2, the J gene TRBJ1-4; D is uncertain. The length of the CDR3 is 15 residues. V lost 9 bases, J lost 0 bases, and 14 bases lay in between. Germline V gene sequence: CDR1 SNHLY, CDR2 FYNNEI. The CDR3 coding sequence is TGTGCCAGTCTCCCCAAAACTGCAACTAATGAAAAACTGTTTTTT. Protein product: CASLPKTATNEKLFF.

V gene TRBV20-1 combines with J gene TRBJ2-4; tentative D call: TRBD2 (5 bases). The CDR3 covers 11 residues. The V end was cut by 5 bases, the J end by 8 bases, with 10 bases between. The germline V gene encodes CDR1 DFQATT and CDR2 SNEGSKA (reference sequence). The CDR3 DNA reads as TGCAGTGCTCCCTCGAGGGACATTCAGTACTTC. This gives the protein CSAPSRDIQYF.

The V call is TRBV10-3, the J call TRBJ1-5; possible D gene TRBD1, 6 bases. Trimming took off 3 bases at V and 4 bases at J, with 22 bases between the two ends. The CDR3 is 18 residues long. Germline loops: CDR1 ENHRY, CDR2 SYGVKD. The CDR3 reads CAISENGLGAGVNQPQHF. The CDR3 nucleotides read TGTGCCATCAGTGAAAATGGGTTGGGGGCAGGGGTTAATCAGCCCCAGCATTTT.

This clone has just one count. The chain joins TRBV4-2 to TRBJ2-3; TRBD1 might be the D (6 bases). The CDR3 spans 13 residues. Germline V CDR1 and CDR2: LGHNA, YNFKEQ. V shed 7 bases and J shed 2 bases, with 10 bases lying between them. The chain's CDR3 is CASTRTATDTQYF. The CDR3 nucleotides are TGTGCCAGCACAAGGACAGCCACAGATACGCAGTATTTT.

V is TRBV15 and J is TRBJ2-1; D ambiguous. V lost 4 bases to trimming and J lost 8 bases, with 12 bases between them. The germline CDR1 and CDR2 sequences are LNHNV and YYDKDF (reference sequence). The CDR3 has 13 residues. For the CDR3, the DNA is TGTGCCACCAGCACCCCGCCCAGCGATGAGCAGTTCTTC. It encodes CATSTPPSDEQFF.

The CDR3 bases are TGTGCCAGCAGTTTAACGCGTTTGAGTGGCTACACCTTC. Translation: CASSLTRLSGYTF. This rearrangement joins TRBV28 to TRBJ1-2; no clear D gene. CDR1 and CDR2 from the germline V gene are MDHEN and SYDVKM. The CDR3 contains 13 residues. Trimming left V 2 bases short and J 7 bases short, with 11 bases between.

This rearrangement joins TRBV19 to TRBJ1-5, with D perhaps matching TRBD1 (6 bases). V was pared by 2 bases and J by 7 bases, with 15 bases between. The CDR3 sequence is 15 residues long. Per the germline V gene, CDR1 is LNHDA and CDR2 is SQIVND (reference sequence). This CDR3 is CASSIRGANRQPQHF. For the CDR3, the DNA is TGTGCCAGTAGTATACGGGGGGCGAACCGACAGCCCCAGCATTTT. The full variable domain, with the rest looked up from reference TRBV19 and TRBJ1-5, is DGGITQSPKYLFRKEGQNVTLSCEQNLNHDAMYWYRQDPGQGLRLIYYSQIVNDFQKGDIAEGYSVSREKKESFPLTVTSAQKNPTAFYLCASSIRGANRQPQHFGDGTRLSIL.

This chain connects TRBV5-4 to TRBJ2-3; TRBD1 aligns across 7 bases. V dropped 6 bases and J dropped 6; count of bases not matched to a gene: 10. CDR3 length: 14 amino acids. Germline CDR1 is SGHNT and CDR2 is YYREEE (reference sequence). CDR3 coding DNA: TGTGCCAGCAACAGTTTACAGGGGTCCGATACGCAGTATTTT. It is translated as CASNSLQGSDTQYF.

The chain uses TRBV29-1 and TRBJ2-3; D may be TRBD2 (6 bases). This CDR3 is 14 amino acids long. The germline CDR1 and CDR2 sequences are SQVTM and ANQGSEA. The CDR3 protein is CSCPLGLRADTQYF. The CDR3 DNA is TGCAGTTGTCCTTTGGGACTTCGGGCAGATACGCAGTATTTT.

The chain carries TRBV4-2 and TRBJ1-5; no firm D call. Trimming took 0 bases from V and 3 from J, leaving 9 bases between them. Germline V CDR1 and CDR2: LGHNA, YNFKEQ. The CDR3 covers 15 residues. The CDR3 DNA is TGTGCCAGCAGCCAAGACTTACAAACCAATCAGCCCCAGCATTTT. Translating it yields CASSQDLQTNQPQHF.

V is TRBV4-2 and J is TRBJ1-2; D may be TRBD1 (6 bases). The CDR3 loop spans 13 amino acids. V gave up 4 bases and J gave up 4 bases, with 10 bases separating them. Per the germline V gene, CDR1 is LGHNA and CDR2 is YNFKEQ. In nucleotides, the CDR3 is TGTGCCAGCAGCCTTCGACAGGTCTATGGCTACACCTTC. The encoded protein is CASSLRQVYGYTF.